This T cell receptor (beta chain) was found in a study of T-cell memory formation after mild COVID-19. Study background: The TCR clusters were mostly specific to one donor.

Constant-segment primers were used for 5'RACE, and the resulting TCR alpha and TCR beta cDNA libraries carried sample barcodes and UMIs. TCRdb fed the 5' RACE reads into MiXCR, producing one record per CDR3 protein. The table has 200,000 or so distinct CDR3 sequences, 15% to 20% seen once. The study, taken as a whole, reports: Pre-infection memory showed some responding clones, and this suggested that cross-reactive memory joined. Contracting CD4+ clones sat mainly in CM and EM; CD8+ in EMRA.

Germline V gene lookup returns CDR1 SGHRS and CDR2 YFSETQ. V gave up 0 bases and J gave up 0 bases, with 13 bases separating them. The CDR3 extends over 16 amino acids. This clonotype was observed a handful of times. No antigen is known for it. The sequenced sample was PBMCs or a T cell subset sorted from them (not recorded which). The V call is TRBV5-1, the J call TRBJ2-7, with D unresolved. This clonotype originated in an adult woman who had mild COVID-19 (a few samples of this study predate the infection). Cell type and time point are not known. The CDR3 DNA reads TGCGCCAGCAGCTTGGCCGGCCAGGTGAGCTCCTACGAGCAGTACTTC. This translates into CASSLAGQVSSYEQYF.